The 19 T cell receptor beta chains presented below share a single source sample, sequenced in a study of Ad26.COV2.S vaccination and SARS-CoV-2 variants. Treatment here: about 20 received Ad26.COV2.S at low or high dose, single or two shots; roughly five received placebo; per-sample allocation not given. The samples date from day 63 after the first vaccine or placebo injection. Sequencing used immunoSEQ multiplex PCR; TCRdb keeps in-frame clones, though not all of them. The sample has more than 300,000 clones, about 89% seen once. The sample here was peripheral blood, taken in a trial of Ad26.COV2.S vaccine versus placebo. The receptors were sampled from a person aged 18-65 years who received the Ad26.COV2.S COVID-19 vaccine or a placebo.

CDR3 nucleotide sequence: TGCAGCGTTGAAGATCGACGGGTGAGTGCTAATTCACCCCTCCACTTT. It specifies CSVEDRRVSANSPLHF. The rearrangement joins TRBV29-1 to TRBJ1-6; no definite D call. In germline, CDR1 is SQVTM, CDR2 ANQGSEA. V shed 0 bases and J shed 6 bases, with 15 bases lying between them. CDR3 length: 16 amino acids.

The J gene is TRBJ1-1, the V gene TRBV6-4; no reliable D call. The germline V gene encodes CDR1 MRHNA and CDR2 SNTAGT. This CDR3 is 13 amino acids long. V gave up 3 bases and J gave up 1 base, with 6 bases separating them. In nucleotides, the CDR3 is TGTGCCAGCAGTGAGGACCCGAACACTGAAGCTTTCTTT. Its protein is CASSEDPNTEAFF.

J is TRBJ1-3 and V is TRBV3-1 (or the pseudogene TRBV3-2), with D perhaps matching TRBD1 (5 bases). Germline CDR1 and CDR2: LGHDT and YNNKEL (reference sequence). Trimming cost V 0 bases and J 0 bases, with 9 bases left between them. This CDR3 comprises 16 residues. CDR3: CASSQDLGVSGNTIYF. CDR3 DNA: TGTGCCAGCAGCCAAGATCTAGGGGTCTCTGGAAACACCATATATTTT.

Worth noting for this clone: The same CDR3 is also encoded by other DNA sequences in this sample. The chain recombines TRBV5-5 with TRBJ1-3; weak D call: TRBD1 (6 bases). The CDR3 spans 14 residues. Germline-derived CDR1 and CDR2 are SGHKS and YYEKEE (reference sequence). Trimming removed 4 bases from V and 0 bases from J, with 8 bases in between. The CDR3 is CASSLTGSGNTIYF. CDR3 coding DNA: TGTGCCAGCAGCCTGACAGGCTCTGGAAACACCATATATTTT. Based on the CDR3 plus reference TRBV5-5 and TRBJ1-3, the full variable domain is DAGVTQSPTHLIKTRGQQVTLRCSPISGHKSVSWYQQVLGQGPQFIFQYYEKEERGRGNFPDRFSARQFPNYSSELNVNALLLGDSALYLCASSLTGSGNTIYFGEGSWLTVV.

CDR3 in amino acids: CASSQRGEKREPLNEQFF. For the CDR3, the DNA is TGCGCCAGCAGCCAGAGAGGAGAAAAGCGGGAGCCTCTCAATGAGCAGTTCTTC. The rearrangement joins TRBV4-1 to TRBJ2-1, with 8 positions matching TRBD2. Germline loops: CDR1 MGHRA, CDR2 YSYEKL. Trimming at V came to 3 bases and at J to 6 bases, leaving 16 bases not matched to a gene. The CDR3 is made up of 18 amino acids.

The chain combines TRBV5-4 with TRBJ1-6; TRBD1 is a possible D gene (6 bases). V lost 7 bases to trimming and J lost 5 bases, with 16 bases between them. Germline-derived CDR1 and CDR2 are SGHNT and YYREEE (reference sequence). CDR3 length equals 15 residues. DNA for the CDR3: TGTGCCAGCGGCATTCGGGGGGCCCATAATTCACCCCTCCACTTT. It encodes CASGIRGAHNSPLHF.

The chain uses TRBV18 and TRBJ2-7; 7 positions match TRBD1. Germline V lookup: CDR1 KGHSH, CDR2 LQKENI. V shed 4 bases and J 5 bases; nucleotides not matched to a gene: 11. This CDR3 is built from 15 residues. CDR3 bases: TGTGCCAGCTCACTCGACAGGGTGTTTTCGAACGAGCAGTACTTC. This codes for CASSLDRVFSNEQYF.

This clone was picked up a small number of times. The chain is built from TRBV28 and TRBJ2-7; 14 nucleotides match TRBD2. The CDR3 sequence is 14 residues long. CDR1 is MDHEN, CDR2 SYDVKM, per germline. V lost 7 bases, J lost 5 bases, and 4 bases stayed unmatched. The CDR3 protein is CASIGTSGRNEQYF. Written as DNA, the CDR3 is TGTGCCAGCATTGGGACTAGCGGGAGAAACGAGCAGTACTTC.

The rearrangement joins TRBV5-4 to TRBJ2-7; a possible D gene is TRBD1 (6 bases). Per the germline V gene, CDR1 is SGHNT and CDR2 is YYREEE (reference sequence). The CDR3 runs to 13 residues. Trimming took off 3 bases at V and 3 bases at J, with 10 bases between the two ends. In DNA, the CDR3 is TGTGCCAGCAGCTCCTTCAGGGGCTACGAGCAGTACTTC. This gives the protein CASSSFRGYEQYF.

This clone was picked up a small number of times. The chain has TRBV2 and TRBJ2-1; TRBD2 aligns across 10 bases. The CDR3 sequence is 16 residues long. V was pared by 0 bases and J by 4 bases, with 3 bases of the junction left unmatched. Germline V gene sequence: CDR1 SNHLY, CDR2 FYNNEI. The CDR3 region has the DNA TGTGCCAGCAGTGAAGCGCTACTAGCGGGGTACAATGAGCAGTTCTTC. Translating gives CASSEALLAGYNEQFF.

V gene TRBV2 combines with J gene TRBJ2-1; D perhaps matches TRBD2 (6 bases). The V end was cut by 7 bases, the J end by 6 bases, with 16 bases between. Germline lookup yields CDR1 SNHLY and CDR2 FYNNEI. The CDR3 totals 14 residues. The CDR3: CASTTLGTLNEQFF. Here the CDR3 DNA reads TGTGCCAGCACTACTTTGGGGACTCTCAATGAGCAGTTCTTC.

The chain carries TRBV11-2 and TRBJ2-1; 10 positions match TRBD2. Trimming cost V 2 bases and J 0 bases; bases outside gene matches: 1. In germline, CDR1 is SGHAT, CDR2 FQNNGV. This CDR3 has 16 amino acids. The CDR3 region has the DNA TGTGCCAGCAGCTTAACTAGCGGGGCCTCCTACAATGAGCAGTTCTTC. Residues: CASSLTSGASYNEQFF.

A single count supports this clone. J is TRBJ2-1 and V is TRBV3-1 (or the pseudogene TRBV3-2); 7 bases fit TRBD2. This CDR3 has 14 amino acids. Germline V lookup: CDR1 LGHDT, CDR2 YNNKEL (reference sequence). With V trimmed by 0 bases and J by 8 bases, 4 bases remained unmatched. This CDR3 is CASSQEWTRDEQFF. DNA for the CDR3: TGTGCCAGCAGCCAAGAGTGGACTAGGGATGAGCAGTTCTTC.

The gene calls are TRBV19 and TRBJ2-5, with TRBD1 identical over 8 bases. J gave up 5 bases and V 6 bases, and 5 bases lay outside the gene matches. The CDR3 runs 13 residues. Germline V gene sequence: CDR1 LNHDA, CDR2 SQIVND (reference sequence). In nucleotides, the CDR3 is TGTGCCAGTAGCTCGGACAGGGAGGAGACCCAGTACTTC. Its translation is CASSSDREETQYF.

The chain couples TRBV7-9 to TRBJ1-4; D uncertain. Trimming took 6 bases from V and 7 from J, leaving 12 bases between them. CDR3 length equals 13 residues. CDR1 SEHNR and CDR2 FQNEAQ come from the germline V gene (reference sequence). The CDR3 DNA follows: TGTGCCAGCAGGGAGGTTTCGAGTGAAAAACTGTTTTTT. As protein: CASREVSSEKLFF.

The rearrangement joins TRBV5-1 to TRBJ1-2, with 9 nucleotides matching TRBD1. Unmatched junction bases numbered 8, after V lost 2 bases and J lost 3 bases. Germline V lookup: CDR1 SGHRS, CDR2 YFSETQ. The CDR3 is made up of 16 amino acids. CDR3 residues: CASSFGGQGMDYGYTF. The CDR3 DNA reads as TGCGCCAGCAGCTTCGGGGGACAGGGAATGGACTATGGCTACACCTTC. The full variable domain, its missing parts supplied by reference TRBV5-1 and TRBJ1-2, is KAGVTQTPRYLIKTRGQQVTLSCSPISGHRSVSWYQQTPGQGLQFLFEYFSETQRNKGNFPGRFSGRQFSNSRSEMNVSTLELGDSALYLCASSFGGQGMDYGYTFGSGTRLTVV.

The CDR3 region has the DNA TGCGCCAGCAGCCAATTAGATTTGGGCAGTGGCTACACCTTC. This translates into CASSQLDLGSGYTF. This chain uses TRBV4-1 with TRBJ1-2; no firm D call. V was pared by 2 bases and J by 7 bases, with 14 bases between. This CDR3 is built from 14 residues. Per germline, CDR1 MGHRA and CDR2 YSYEKL.

The chain uses TRBV6-6 and TRBJ2-2; no reliable D call. Germline V gene lookup returns CDR1 MNHNY and CDR2 SVGAGI (reference sequence). V was cut by 5 bases and J by 2 bases, with 6 bases left in between. The CDR3 is made up of 13 amino acids. The CDR3 loop reads CASSATNTGELFF. The CDR3 DNA follows: TGTGCCAGCAGTGCCACTAACACCGGGGAGCTGTTTTTT.

This clone was observed a single time. This chain links TRBV6-2 or TRBV6-3 with TRBJ2-3; D remains unclear. Trimming shortened V by 3 bases and J by 1 base, and 8 bases separated the two germline ends. CDR1 and CDR2 from the germline V gene are MNHEY and SVGEGT. This CDR3 contains 14 residues. The CDR3 is CASSYRAGTDTQYF. DNA of the CDR3: TGTGCCAGCAGTTATCGGGCAGGCACAGATACGCAGTATTTT.